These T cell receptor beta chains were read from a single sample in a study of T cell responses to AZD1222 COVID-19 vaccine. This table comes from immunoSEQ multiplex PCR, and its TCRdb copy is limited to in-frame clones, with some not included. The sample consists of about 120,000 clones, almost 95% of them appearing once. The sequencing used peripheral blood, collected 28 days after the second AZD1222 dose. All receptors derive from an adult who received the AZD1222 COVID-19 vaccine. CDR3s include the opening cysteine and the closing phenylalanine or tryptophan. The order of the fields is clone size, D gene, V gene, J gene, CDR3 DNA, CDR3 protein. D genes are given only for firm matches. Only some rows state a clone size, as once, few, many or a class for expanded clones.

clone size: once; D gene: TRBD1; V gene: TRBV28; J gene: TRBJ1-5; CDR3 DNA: TGTGCCAGCAGTTCGCCGACAGGGCGGAATCAGCCCCAGCATTTT; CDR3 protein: CASSSPTGRNQPQHF
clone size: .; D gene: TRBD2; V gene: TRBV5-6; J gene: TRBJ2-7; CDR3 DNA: TGTGCCAGCAGCGCGGGACTAGCGGGCGAAAGCTCCTACGAGCAGTACTTC; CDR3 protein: CASSAGLAGESSYEQYF
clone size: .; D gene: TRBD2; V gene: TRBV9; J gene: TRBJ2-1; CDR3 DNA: TGTGCCAGCAGCCCCCGACTAGCGACCAGCTTCACCCCTACCAATGAGCAGTTCTTC; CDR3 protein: CASSPRLATSFTPTNEQFF
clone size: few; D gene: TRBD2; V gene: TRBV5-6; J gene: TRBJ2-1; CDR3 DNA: TGTGCCAGCAGCTTGGCAGGGCTAGCGGGAGTTGAGCAGTTCTTC; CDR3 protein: CASSLAGLAGVEQFF
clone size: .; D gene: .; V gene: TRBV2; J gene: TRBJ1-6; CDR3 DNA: TGTGCCAGCGGTGTCGGGGATTCACCCCTCCACTTT; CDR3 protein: CASGVGDSPLHF
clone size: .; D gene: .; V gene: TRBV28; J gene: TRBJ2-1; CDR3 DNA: TGTGCCAGCAGCACATCTGGGCCCACCAATGAGCAGTTCTTC; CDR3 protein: CASSTSGPTNEQFF
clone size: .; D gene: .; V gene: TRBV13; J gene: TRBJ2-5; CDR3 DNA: TGTGCCAGCAGCCGATTCGACAGCCAAGAGACCCAGTACTTC; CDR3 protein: CASSRFDSQETQYF
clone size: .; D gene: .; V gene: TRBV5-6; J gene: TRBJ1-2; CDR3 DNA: TGTGCCAGCAGCTTTTCAGGTGGCTACACCTTC; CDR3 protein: CASSFSGGYTF
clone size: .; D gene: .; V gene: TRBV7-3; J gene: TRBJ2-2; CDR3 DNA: TGTGCCAGCAGCTTAATCGTGTCAGCCGGGGAGCTGTTTTTT; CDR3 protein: CASSLIVSAGELFF
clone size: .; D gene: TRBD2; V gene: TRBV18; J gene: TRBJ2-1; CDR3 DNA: TGTGCCAGCTCTAGACTAGCCGGGGACTACAATGAGCAGTTCTTC; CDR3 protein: CASSRLAGDYNEQFF
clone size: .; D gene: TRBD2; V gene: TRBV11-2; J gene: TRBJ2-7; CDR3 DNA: TGTGCCAGCAGCTTAGATCACCTAGCGGGAGGCCACGAGCAGTACTTC; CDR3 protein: CASSLDHLAGGHEQYF
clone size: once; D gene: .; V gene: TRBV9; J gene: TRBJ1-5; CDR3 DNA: TGTGCCAGCAGCGCCAGAGGGGCCTGGCCCCAGCATTTT; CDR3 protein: CASSARGAWPQHF
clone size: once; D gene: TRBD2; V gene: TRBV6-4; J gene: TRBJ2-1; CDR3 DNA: TGTGCCATAGATAGCGGGAGGAAGGATTACAATGAGCAGTTCTTC; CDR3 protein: CAIDSGRKDYNEQFF